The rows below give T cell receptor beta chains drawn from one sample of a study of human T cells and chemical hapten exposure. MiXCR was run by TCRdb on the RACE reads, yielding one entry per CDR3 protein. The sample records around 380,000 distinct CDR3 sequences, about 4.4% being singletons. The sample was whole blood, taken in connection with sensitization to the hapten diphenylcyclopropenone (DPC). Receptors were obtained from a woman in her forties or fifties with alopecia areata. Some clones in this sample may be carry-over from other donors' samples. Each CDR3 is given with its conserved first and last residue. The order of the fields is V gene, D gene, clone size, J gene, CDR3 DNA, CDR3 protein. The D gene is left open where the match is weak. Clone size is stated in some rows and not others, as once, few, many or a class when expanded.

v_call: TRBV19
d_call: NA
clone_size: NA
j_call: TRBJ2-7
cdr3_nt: TGTGCCAGCCGGCAGGGGACGGGGGACTACGAGCAGTACTTC
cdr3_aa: CASRQGTGDYEQYF

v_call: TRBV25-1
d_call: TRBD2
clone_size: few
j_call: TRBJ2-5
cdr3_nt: TGTGCCAGCAGTGTCACCGGGGGGGCCCGAGAGACCCAGTACTTC
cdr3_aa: CASSVTGGARETQYF

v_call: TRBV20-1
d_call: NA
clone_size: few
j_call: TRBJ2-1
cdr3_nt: TGCAGTGCTATTGACGTCAATGAGCAGTTCTTC
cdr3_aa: CSAIDVNEQFF

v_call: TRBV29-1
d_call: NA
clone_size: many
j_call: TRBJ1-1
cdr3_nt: TGCAGCGTCCTCAACAGGGATGCCACTGAAGCTTTCTTT
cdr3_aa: CSVLNRDATEAFF

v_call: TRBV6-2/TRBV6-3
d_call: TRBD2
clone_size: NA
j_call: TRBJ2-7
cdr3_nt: TGTGCCAGCAGTGTTCCAGCGGGGGGGTACGAGCAGTACTTC
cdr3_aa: CASSVPAGGYEQYF

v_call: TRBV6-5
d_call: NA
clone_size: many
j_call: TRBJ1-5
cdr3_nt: TGTGCCAGCAGCCTCTACGGCGCCAATCAGCCCCAGCATTTT
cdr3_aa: CASSLYGANQPQHF

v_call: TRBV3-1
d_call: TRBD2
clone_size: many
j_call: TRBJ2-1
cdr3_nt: TGTGCCAGCAGCCAAACTAGCGGGGGGGAGCAGTTCTTC
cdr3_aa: CASSQTSGGEQFF

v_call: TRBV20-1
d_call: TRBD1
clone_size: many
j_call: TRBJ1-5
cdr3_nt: TGCAGTGTGGGAGGGGGCATCAGCAATCAGCCCCAGCATTTT
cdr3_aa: CSVGGGISNQPQHF

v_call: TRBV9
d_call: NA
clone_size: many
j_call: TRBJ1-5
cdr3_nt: TGTGCCACCTCCTTCGGTCATCAGCCCCAGCATTTT
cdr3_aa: CATSFGHQPQHF

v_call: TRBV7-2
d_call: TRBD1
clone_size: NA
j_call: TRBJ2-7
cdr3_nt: TGTGCCAGCAGCATAGGACAGGGGCGCCTCTCCTACGAGCAGTACTTC
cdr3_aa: CASSIGQGRLSYEQYF

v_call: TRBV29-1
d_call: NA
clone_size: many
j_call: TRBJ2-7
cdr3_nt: TGCAGCGCCCGGCCAGCGGGCAGAACCTACGAGCAGTACTTC
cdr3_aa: CSARPAGRTYEQYF

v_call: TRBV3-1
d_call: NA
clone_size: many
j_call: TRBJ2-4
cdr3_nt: TGTGCCAGCAGCCAAGACCGGCCAAGAGGGAACATTCAGTACTTC
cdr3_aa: CASSQDRPRGNIQYF

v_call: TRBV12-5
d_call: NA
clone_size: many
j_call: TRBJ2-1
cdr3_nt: TGTGCTAGTGGTTTGGGCCAGAGCAGTCACAATGAGCAGTTCTTC
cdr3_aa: CASGLGQSSHNEQFF

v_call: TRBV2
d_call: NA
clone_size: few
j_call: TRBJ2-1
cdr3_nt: TGTGCCAGCAGTGAAATAGGTGATGGGTCCTACAATGAGCAGTTCTTC
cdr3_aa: CASSEIGDGSYNEQFF

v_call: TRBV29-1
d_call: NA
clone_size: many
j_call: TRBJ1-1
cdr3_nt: TGCAGCATCCTGAGGGGAATGAACACTGAAGCTTTCTTT
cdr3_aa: CSILRGMNTEAFF

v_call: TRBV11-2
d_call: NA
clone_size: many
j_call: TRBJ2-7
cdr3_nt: TGTGCCAGCAGCTTAGAGGTAGCGCGCTACTTCGAGCAGTACTTC
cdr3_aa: CASSLEVARYFEQYF

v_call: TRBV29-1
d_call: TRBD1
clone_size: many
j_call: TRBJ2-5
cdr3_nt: TGCAGCGTTGGGGACAGGCTATCCGGAGAGACCCAGTACTTC
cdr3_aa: CSVGDRLSGETQYF

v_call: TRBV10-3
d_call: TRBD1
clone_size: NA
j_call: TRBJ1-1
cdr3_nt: TGTGCCATCAGTGATGACAGGGAGGCTTTCTTT
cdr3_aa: CAISDDREAFF

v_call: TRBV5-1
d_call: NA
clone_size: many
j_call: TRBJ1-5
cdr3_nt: TGCGCCAGCAGCTTAGATACGGGCAATCAGCCCCAGCATTTT
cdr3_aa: CASSLDTGNQPQHF

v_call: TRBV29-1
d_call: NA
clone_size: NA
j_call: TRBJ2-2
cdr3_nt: TGCAGCGTTACCAGAGGAAGAGCCGGGGAGCTGTTTTTT
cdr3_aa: CSVTRGRAGELFF

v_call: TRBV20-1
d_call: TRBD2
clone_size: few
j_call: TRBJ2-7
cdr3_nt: TGCAGTGCTAGAGGGAGATCCGCGGGAGTGGGCGAGCAGTACTTC
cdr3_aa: CSARGRSAGVGEQYF

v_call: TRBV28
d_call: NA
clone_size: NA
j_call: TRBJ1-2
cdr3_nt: TGTGCCAGCTGGGGAATGGGGACCGACTCCGGGGGCTACACCTTC
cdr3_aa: CASWGMGTDSGGYTF

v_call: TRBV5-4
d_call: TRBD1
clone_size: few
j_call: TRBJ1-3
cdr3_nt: TGTGCCAGCAGCACCGGACAGGGGGCCCCCTCTGGAAACACCATATATTTT
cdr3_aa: CASSTGQGAPSGNTIYF

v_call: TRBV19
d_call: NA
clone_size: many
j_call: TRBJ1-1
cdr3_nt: TGTGCCAGTAGTCCCACGGAGGGGGGGAACACTGAAGCTTTCTTT
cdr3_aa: CASSPTEGGNTEAFF

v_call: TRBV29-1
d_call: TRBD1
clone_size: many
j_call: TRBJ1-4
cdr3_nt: TGCAGCGTGGGCCAGGGGGAGCATGAAAAACTGTTTTTT
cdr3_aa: CSVGQGEHEKLFF